This T cell receptor (beta chain) derives from a study of shared clonotypes between healthy human individuals. Germline V gene data show CDR1 as SGHRS and CDR2 as YFSETQ. The CDR3 has 15 residues. With 4 bases clipped from V and 7 bases from J, the junction kept 6 bases outside the gene matches. Produced via immunoSEQ multiplex PCR; TCRdb's table is partial and in-frame only. This table has 2,100,000 or so clones, approximately 95% appearing once. A CD45RA-negative memory subset and a CD45RA+ naive subset were separated from the CD4+ cells. This chain uses TRBV5-1 with TRBJ1-6; 9 positions agree with TRBD1. The sequencing input was naive CD4+ T cells sorted from blood. Subset specified: CD45RA+ positively selected. The sequence came from a man younger than 30 in good health. CDR3 sequence reads: CASSQQGALNSPLHF. CDR3 DNA: TGCGCCAGCAGCCAACAGGGGGCGTTGAATTCACCCCTCCACTTT.